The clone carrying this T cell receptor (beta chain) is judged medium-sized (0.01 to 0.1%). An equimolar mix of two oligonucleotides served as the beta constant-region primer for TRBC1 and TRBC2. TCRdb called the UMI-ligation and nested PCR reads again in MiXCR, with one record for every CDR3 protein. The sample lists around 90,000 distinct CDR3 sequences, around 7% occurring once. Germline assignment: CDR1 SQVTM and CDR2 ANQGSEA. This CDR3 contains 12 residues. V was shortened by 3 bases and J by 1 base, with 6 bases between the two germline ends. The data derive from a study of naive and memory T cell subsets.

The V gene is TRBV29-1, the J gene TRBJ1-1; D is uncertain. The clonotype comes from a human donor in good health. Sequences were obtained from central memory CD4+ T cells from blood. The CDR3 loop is CSVEVQNTEAFF. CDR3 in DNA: TGCAGCGTTGAGGTCCAGAACACTGAAGCTTTCTTT.